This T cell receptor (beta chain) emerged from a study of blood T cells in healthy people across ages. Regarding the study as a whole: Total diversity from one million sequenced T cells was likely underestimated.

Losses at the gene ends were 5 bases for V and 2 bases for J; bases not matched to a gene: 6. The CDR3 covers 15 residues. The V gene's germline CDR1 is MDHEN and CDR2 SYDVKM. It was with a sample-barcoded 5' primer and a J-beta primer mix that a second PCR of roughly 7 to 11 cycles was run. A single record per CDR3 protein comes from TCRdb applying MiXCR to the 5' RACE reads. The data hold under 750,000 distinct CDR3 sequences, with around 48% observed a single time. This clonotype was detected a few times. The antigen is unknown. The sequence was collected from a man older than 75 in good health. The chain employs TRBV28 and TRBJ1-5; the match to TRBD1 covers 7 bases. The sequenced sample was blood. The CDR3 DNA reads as TGTGCCAGCAGTACACAGGGGTCGGGCAATCAGCCCCAGCATTTT. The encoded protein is CASSTQGSGNQPQHF.